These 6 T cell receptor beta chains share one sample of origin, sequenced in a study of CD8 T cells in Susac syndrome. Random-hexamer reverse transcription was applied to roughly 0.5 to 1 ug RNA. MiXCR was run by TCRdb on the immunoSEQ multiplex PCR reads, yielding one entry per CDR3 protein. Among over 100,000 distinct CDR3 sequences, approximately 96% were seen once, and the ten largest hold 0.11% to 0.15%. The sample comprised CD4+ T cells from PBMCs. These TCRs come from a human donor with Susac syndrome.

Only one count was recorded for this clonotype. The CDR3 is CASSPQSGQGEAGEQFF. CDR3 nucleotides: TGTGCCAGCAGTCCACAATCCGGGCAGGGAGAGGCTGGAGAGCAGTTCTTC. The chain links TRBV7-9 to TRBJ2-1; D possibly matches TRBD1 or TRBD2 (5 bases each). The CDR3 is 17 amino acids. V lost 6 bases, J lost 10 bases, and 28 bases lay in between. Germline assignment: CDR1 SEHNR and CDR2 FQNEAQ (reference sequence).

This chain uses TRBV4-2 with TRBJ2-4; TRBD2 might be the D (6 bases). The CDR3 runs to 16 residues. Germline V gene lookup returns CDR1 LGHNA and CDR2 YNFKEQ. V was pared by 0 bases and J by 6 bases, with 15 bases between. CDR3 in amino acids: CASSQDSLSGGNIQYF. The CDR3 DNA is TGTGCCAGCAGCCAAGATAGTCTATCCGGGGGAAACATTCAGTACTTC.

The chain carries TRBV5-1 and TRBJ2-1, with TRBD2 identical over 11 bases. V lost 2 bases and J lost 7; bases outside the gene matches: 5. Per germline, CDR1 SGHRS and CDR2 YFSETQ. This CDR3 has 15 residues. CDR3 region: CASSLTSGSWNEQFF. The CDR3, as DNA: TGCGCCAGCAGCTTAACTAGCGGGAGCTGGAATGAGCAGTTCTTC.

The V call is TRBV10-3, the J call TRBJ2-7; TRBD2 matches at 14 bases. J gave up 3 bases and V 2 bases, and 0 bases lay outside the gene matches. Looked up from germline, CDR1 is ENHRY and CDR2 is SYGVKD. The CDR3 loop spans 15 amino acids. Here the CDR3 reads CAISEGLAGGYEQYF. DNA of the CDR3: TGTGCCATCAGTGAGGGACTAGCGGGAGGCTACGAGCAGTACTTC.

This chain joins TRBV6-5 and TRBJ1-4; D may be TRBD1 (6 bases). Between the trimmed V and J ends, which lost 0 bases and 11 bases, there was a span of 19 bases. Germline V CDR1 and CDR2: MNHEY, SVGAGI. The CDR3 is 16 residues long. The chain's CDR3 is CASSYSIGDTPLKLFF. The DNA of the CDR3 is TGTGCCAGCAGTTACTCGATAGGGGACACCCCGCTCAAACTGTTTTTT.

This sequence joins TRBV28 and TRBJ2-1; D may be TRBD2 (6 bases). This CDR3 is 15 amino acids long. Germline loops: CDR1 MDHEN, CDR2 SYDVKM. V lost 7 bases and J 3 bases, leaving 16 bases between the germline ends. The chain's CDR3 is CASTPGSYYYNEQFF. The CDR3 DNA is TGTGCCAGCACCCCCGGGAGCTATTACTACAATGAGCAGTTCTTC.